The 26 T cell receptor beta chains below come from one sample, sequenced in a study of Ad26.COV2.S vaccination and SARS-CoV-2 variants. Clones were sequenced by immunoSEQ multiplex PCR, and TCRdb holds only the in-frame ones, with some missing. In the table there are about half a million clones, 89% of which are singletons. Indicated treatment: approximately 18 received Ad26.COV2.S at low or high dose, single or two shots; about 5 received placebo; per-sample allocation not given. The investigators took samples on day 63 after the first vaccine or placebo injection. The sequencing here drew on peripheral blood, taken in a trial of Ad26.COV2.S vaccine versus placebo. The receptor set was obtained from a person aged 18-60 years who received the Ad26.COV2.S COVID-19 vaccine or a placebo.

The CDR3 coding sequence is TGTGCCAGCAGTTACCCTGGACAGAGGCGAACTGAAGCTTTCTTT. It yields the protein CASSYPGQRRTEAFF. The chain combines TRBV6-5 with TRBJ1-1, with D perhaps matching TRBD1 (6 bases). This CDR3 spans 15 amino acids. Trimming left V 2 bases short and J 5 bases short, with 15 bases between. Per germline, CDR1 MNHEY and CDR2 SVGAGI.

The genes are TRBV7-2 and TRBJ2-1; D might be TRBD2 (6 bases). Trimming left V 8 bases short and J 0 bases short, with 11 bases between. The germline gives CDR1 SGHTA, CDR2 FQGNSA. The CDR3 runs to 14 residues. The CDR3 coding sequence is TGTGCCAGCGGGGGGATGAGCTCCTACAATGAGCAGTTCTTC. Translating it yields CASGGMSSYNEQFF.

This sequence joins TRBV28 and TRBJ2-6; TRBD1 matches 11 bases. CDR3 length: 19 amino acids. J lost 2 bases, V lost 6 bases, and 12 bases had no gene match. Germline CDR1 reads MDHEN; CDR2 reads SYDVKM. The CDR3 region is CASSFARTGGPAGANVLTF. CDR3 nucleotide sequence: TGTGCCAGCAGCTTCGCCCGGACAGGGGGCCCCGCTGGGGCCAACGTCCTGACTTTC.

The chain recombines TRBV7-9 with TRBJ2-1, with D possibly being TRBD2 (5 bases). V was shortened by 1 base and J by 7 bases, with 14 bases between the two germline ends. This CDR3 is 15 amino acids long. CDR1 is SEHNR, CDR2 FQNEAQ, per germline (reference sequence). CDR3: CASSLDGATGNEQFF. CDR3 coding DNA: TGTGCCAGCAGCTTAGACGGCGCTACGGGGAATGAGCAGTTCTTC.

The chain carries TRBV28 and TRBJ2-7; TRBD1 is a possible D gene (6 bases). Germline V gene lookup returns CDR1 MDHEN and CDR2 SYDVKM. The CDR3 totals 13 residues. Trimming left V 5 bases short and J 2 bases short, with 10 bases between. The CDR3 sequence is CASSRQEAYEQYF. For the CDR3, the DNA is TGTGCCAGCAGTCGACAGGAGGCCTACGAGCAGTACTTC.

This chain connects TRBV28 to TRBJ1-2; D call uncertain. The length of the CDR3 is 18 residues. V lost 0 bases to trimming and J lost 0 bases, with 17 bases between them. From germline, CDR1 is MDHEN and CDR2 SYDVKM. CDR3 nucleotides: TGTGCCAGCAGTTTATGGTCGCCGGGTGTAGGAGCTAACTATGGCTACACCTTC. Translated: CASSLWSPGVGANYGYTF.

The chain joins TRBV9 to TRBJ2-3; D uncertain. The CDR3 sequence is 15 residues long. V was clipped by 3 bases and J by 2 bases, with 13 bases between them. From germline, CDR1 is SGDLS and CDR2 YYNGEE. CDR3 residues: CASSGTRPTTDTQYF. The CDR3 DNA is TGTGCCAGCAGCGGTACGCGGCCGACCACAGATACGCAGTATTTT.

This clone was seen once. CDR3 residues: CASSLLRGSTDTQYF. The CDR3 coding sequence is TGTGCCAGCAGCTTGCTCAGGGGGAGCACAGATACGCAGTATTTT. The chain uses TRBV11-2 and TRBJ2-3; 7 bases are a match to TRBD1. The CDR3 spans 15 residues. V lost 3 bases and J lost 0; bases outside the gene matches: 3. Germline V gene lookup returns CDR1 SGHAT and CDR2 FQNNGV.

This chain connects TRBV27 to TRBJ1-4, with a weak D call TRBD1 (6 bases). CDR1 and CDR2 from the germline V gene are MNHEY and SMNVEV (reference sequence). The V gene lost 6 bases and the J gene lost 3 bases, with 20 bases spanning the gap. This CDR3 spans 17 amino acids. The CDR3 region is CASRSLRNRAANEKLFF. The DNA for the CDR3 is TGTGCCAGCAGAAGCCTCCGAAACAGGGCCGCTAATGAAAAACTGTTTTTT.

The rearrangement links TRBV19 to TRBJ2-1; 10 bases align to TRBD2. In germline, CDR1 is LNHDA, CDR2 SQIVND (reference sequence). J gave up 2 bases and V 4 bases, and 2 bases lay outside the gene matches. The CDR3 is made up of 15 amino acids. CDR3 protein: CASSKGLATYNEQFF. Written as DNA, the CDR3 is TGTGCCAGTAGTAAGGGACTAGCGACCTACAATGAGCAGTTCTTC.

V and J are TRBV4-1 and TRBJ1-2, with D uncertain. The length of the CDR3 is 13 residues. Germline loops: CDR1 MGHRA, CDR2 YSYEKL. The V gene lost 0 bases and the J gene lost 10 bases, with 12 bases spanning the gap. CDR3 sequence reads: CASSQDLWESYTF. In nucleotides, the CDR3 is TGCGCCAGCAGCCAAGATTTGTGGGAATCCTACACCTTC.

Points on this clone: Other nucleotide sequences from this sample produce the same CDR3. The chain uses TRBV20-1 and TRBJ1-2; no definite D call. Trimming stripped 3 bases from V and 1 base from J, with 0 bases between. The CDR3 totals 10 residues. Germline V gene lookup returns CDR1 DFQATT and CDR2 SNEGSKA (reference sequence). The CDR3 loop reads CSASNYGYTF. CDR3 DNA sequence: TGCAGTGCTAGTAACTATGGCTACACCTTC.

This sequence joins TRBV10-3 and TRBJ1-5; no reliable D call. V shed 3 bases and J shed 5 bases, with 8 bases lying between them. CDR3 size: 13 residues. Germline CDR1 is ENHRY and CDR2 is SYGVKD. The CDR3 is CAISEHGDQPQHF. The DNA for the CDR3 is TGTGCCATCAGTGAACATGGCGATCAGCCCCAGCATTTT.

The chain recombines TRBV28 with TRBJ1-4; D gene unclear. The CDR3 runs 12 residues. Trimming shortened V by 8 bases and J by 4 bases, and 8 bases separated the two germline ends. Germline V CDR1 and CDR2: MDHEN, SYDVKM. CDR3 nucleotides: TGTGCCAGCCGCCAGAATAATGAAAAACTGTTTTTT. Translating gives CASRQNNEKLFF.

The chain is built from TRBV19 and TRBJ1-5; no firm D call. The germline CDR1 and CDR2 sequences are LNHDA and SQIVND (reference sequence). The length of the CDR3 is 15 residues. V was pared by 0 bases and J by 3 bases, with 9 bases between. The CDR3 region has the DNA TGTGCCAGTAGTATAGATCATGGGGTCAATCAGCCCCAGCATTTT. It translates to CASSIDHGVNQPQHF.

The chain is built from TRBV6-5 and TRBJ2-7; 10 bases line up with TRBD2. Germline trimming cut 6 bases from V and 4 bases from J; bases unmatched to any gene: 9. The CDR3 runs to 15 residues. Germline loops: CDR1 MNHEY, CDR2 SVGAGI. CDR3: CASRHRTSGGYEQYF. The CDR3 coding sequence is TGTGCCAGCAGACATCGGACTAGCGGAGGGTACGAGCAGTACTTC.

The V and J genes are TRBV9 and TRBJ2-5, with 10 nucleotides matching TRBD1. CDR1 is SGDLS, CDR2 YYNGEE, per germline. Losses at the gene ends were 3 bases for V and 5 bases for J; bases not matched to a gene: 10. CDR3 length: 16 residues. The DNA for the CDR3 is TGTGCCAGCAGCGGCGAGACAGGGGGCCGGTGGGAGACCCAGTACTTC. Residues: CASSGETGGRWETQYF.

The chain joins TRBV18 to TRBJ2-6; D remains ambiguous. V dropped 1 base and J dropped 3 bases, with 16 bases sitting between them. The CDR3 extends over 18 amino acids. Per the germline V gene, CDR1 is KGHSH and CDR2 is LQKENI. CDR3 nucleotide sequence: TGTGCCAGCTCACCACAAGCCCTTGCGAAAATTGGGGCCAACGTCCTGACTTTC. Its protein product is CASSPQALAKIGANVLTF.

This clone was observed once. The chain links TRBV10-3 to TRBJ2-2; D is uncertain. The CDR3 covers 14 residues. V lost 3 bases and J lost 3, with 8 bases in between. Per the germline V gene, CDR1 is ENHRY and CDR2 is SYGVKD. The CDR3 is CAISDPLYTGELFF. The CDR3 bases are TGTGCCATCAGTGATCCGCTCTACACCGGGGAGCTGTTTTTT.

The chain employs TRBV4-1 and TRBJ2-1; 7 bases are shared with TRBD2. CDR3 length equals 17 residues. Trimming cost V 2 bases and J 4 bases; bases outside gene matches: 11. Germline lookup yields CDR1 MGHRA and CDR2 YSYEKL. In DNA form, the CDR3 reads TGCGCCAGCAGCCAACGGTCTAGCGGTTTAGCGTACAATGAGCAGTTCTTC. This sequence encodes CASSQRSSGLAYNEQFF.

The chain couples TRBV6-2 or TRBV6-3 to TRBJ1-1, with D perhaps TRBD1 (6 bases). The CDR3 runs to 16 residues. The germline gives CDR1 MNHEY, CDR2 SVGEGT. The V end was cut by 6 bases, the J end by 1 base, with 18 bases between. CDR3 loop: CASSRSTGTRNTEAFF. The CDR3 DNA sequence: TGTGCCAGCAGCCGTTCTACCGGGACAAGGAACACTGAAGCTTTCTTT.

The DNA of the CDR3 is TGCAGCGTGATGACAGGACTTAGCAATGAGCAGTTCTTC. It yields the protein CSVMTGLSNEQFF. The chain links TRBV29-1 to TRBJ2-1; D is possibly TRBD1 (6 bases). V was trimmed by 6 bases and J by 6 bases, leaving 15 bases between them. Germline V gene lookup returns CDR1 SQVTM and CDR2 ANQGSEA. The CDR3 loop spans 13 amino acids.

The gene calls are TRBV5-8 and TRBJ1-1; no reliable D call. Trimming shortened V by 2 bases and J by 1 base, and 6 bases separated the two germline ends. CDR1 SGHTS and CDR2 YDEGEE come from the germline V gene. The CDR3 loop spans 13 amino acids. The CDR3 loop reads CASSFLQNTEAFF. The CDR3 bases are TGTGCCAGCAGCTTTCTGCAGAACACTGAAGCTTTCTTT.

This chain uses TRBV3-1 (or the pseudogene TRBV3-2) with TRBJ2-2; 8 nucleotides agree with TRBD1. The V gene's germline CDR1 is LGHDT and CDR2 YNNKEL (reference sequence). The CDR3 covers 15 residues. The V segment lost 4 bases and the J segment 5 bases; nucleotides outside the gene matches: 6. CDR3 coding DNA: TGTGCCAGCAGCCGCGGACAGGGTTGGACCGGGGAGCTGTTTTTT. Translated, it gives CASSRGQGWTGELFF.

Regarding this clone: This same CDR3 is encoded by further DNA sequences in the sample. V gene TRBV7-2 combines with J gene TRBJ1-5; D is unresolved. Germline V gene sequence: CDR1 SGHTA, CDR2 FQGNSA. Trimming took off 1 base at V and 1 base at J, with 8 bases between the two ends. The CDR3 length is 15 residues. The CDR3 loop is CASSLVSGSNQPQHF. The DNA for the CDR3 is TGTGCCAGCAGCTTAGTTTCCGGGAGCAATCAGCCCCAGCATTTT.

V gene TRBV28 combines with J gene TRBJ1-2; no firm D call. CDR3 length: 12 residues. Germline V gene sequence: CDR1 MDHEN, CDR2 SYDVKM. Deletions cut 6 bases from V and 5 bases from J, with 10 bases between. Here the CDR3 reads CASSLDRYGYTF. CDR3 nucleotides: TGTGCCAGCAGCCTCGACCGATATGGCTACACCTTC.